This record concerns one TCR beta chain sequence. The sample originates from a study of control samples from healthy donors and cancer patients. TCRdb's copy holds only in-frame clones and misses some; the assay was immunoSEQ multiplex PCR. The profile shows over 85,000 clones, about 90% of them singletons. Trimming took 4 bases from V and 3 from J, leaving 12 bases between them. Per germline, CDR1 MNHEY and CDR2 SVGAGI. This CDR3 contains 14 residues. This clonotype was obtained from a woman between 18 and 30 years old in good health. The gene calls are TRBV6-5 and TRBJ1-2; possibly TRBD1 for D (6 bases). The sample taken for sequencing was blood. In DNA, the CDR3 is TGTGCCAGCAGTTTGGGACACTCCGACTATGGCTACACCTTC. Its protein product is CASSLGHSDYGYTF.